Listed here are 4 T cell receptor beta chains from one sample, sequenced in a study of T cell repertoires in cytomegalovirus infection. TCRdb independently ran MiXCR on the reads; one entry per CDR3 protein. The table has roughly 350,000 distinct CDR3 sequences, approximately 30% seen once. No antigen has been assigned to these receptors. The specimen comprised cultured PBMCs, sampled from culture after CMV antigen stimulation. Receptor source: a human donor in good health (CMV status not recorded). Some clones in this sample may be carry-over from other donors' samples.

The chain recombines TRBV15 with TRBJ2-5; either TRBD1 or TRBD2 may supply D (6 bases each). CDR3 length equals 18 residues. Germline lookup yields CDR1 LNHNV and CDR2 YYDKDF (reference sequence). V was cut by 0 bases and J by 4 bases, with 21 bases left in between. The CDR3 is CATSRDRPGALGGETQYF. In DNA, the CDR3 is TGTGCCACCAGCAGAGATCGTCCGGGGGCTTTGGGTGGAGAGACCCAGTACTTC.

This chain connects TRBV7-6 to TRBJ2-3; weak D call: TRBD2 (6 bases). This CDR3 contains 15 residues. V dropped 2 bases and J dropped 6 bases, with 15 bases sitting between them. Germline V CDR1 and CDR2: SGHVS, FNYEAQ. CDR3 sequence (DNA): TGTGCCAGCAGCTTATCCTACAGAACTAGCGATACGCAGTATTTT. Its translation: CASSLSYRTSDTQYF.

This rearrangement joins TRBV7-2 to TRBJ2-5, with 10 bases that match TRBD2. Germline V gene sequence: CDR1 SGHTA, CDR2 FQGNSA. V lost 1 base to trimming and J lost 4 bases; unmatched junction nucleotides: 9. This CDR3 region has 17 residues. This CDR3 is CASSLVSNLAGVETQYF. CDR3 bases: TGTGCCAGCAGCTTAGTATCGAATCTAGCGGGAGTAGAGACCCAGTACTTC.

At least ten counts were recorded for this clonotype. J is TRBJ2-7 and V is TRBV6-2 or TRBV6-3; tentative D call: TRBD2 (5 bases). The CDR3 runs 13 residues. V dropped 6 bases and J dropped 0 bases, with 9 bases sitting between them. CDR1 and CDR2 from the germline V gene are MNHEY and SVGEGT. DNA for the CDR3: TGTGCCAGCAGGGACTGGCGCTCCTACGAGCAGTACGTC. This encodes CASRDWRSYEQYV.